Only one count was recorded for the clone carrying this T cell receptor beta chain. The target antigen is unknown. The data are from a study of shared clonotypes between healthy human individuals. Overall study: Per donor, three plates held CD4 naive cells, three held CD4 memory, two held CD8 naive and one held CD8 memory.

Division of CD4+ cells produced a CD45RA+ naive subset and a CD45RA-negative memory subset. Study findings and constraints: Memory subsets generally showed smaller estimated richness than naive subsets did.

V was pared by 5 bases and J by 2 bases, with 5 bases of the junction left unmatched. Germline values: CDR1 SGHVS, CDR2 FQNEAQ. This CDR3 has 15 residues. Deep-level running was used for the assay. This table comes from immunoSEQ multiplex PCR, and its TCRdb copy is limited to in-frame clones, with some not included. The data show about 1.1 million clones, roughly 77% seen once. The sample consisted of memory CD4+ T cells from PBMCs. The subset here: CD45RA-negative fraction. The origin of this receptor is a man between 18 and 35 years old in good health. Some clones in this sample may be carry-over from other donors' samples. The chain employs TRBV7-8 and TRBJ1-4, with 7 bases aligning to TRBD1. As DNA, the CDR3 is TGTGCCAGCAGCGTCAGGGGGAACACTAATGAAAAACTGTTTTTT. This gives the protein CASSVRGNTNEKLFF.